This TCR beta chain originates from a study of cytomegalovirus exposure and HLA in healthy donors. Study findings and constraints: Most subjects' HLA-A and HLA-B alleles were reportedly predicted from TCR beta sequences.

A multiplex PCR was run with 60 Vbeta primers and 13 Jbeta primers. Sequenced by immunoSEQ multiplex PCR; TCRdb stores in-frame clones only, minus some. The table records over 100,000 clones, almost 80% of them present only once. Worth noting for this clone: Its target is not known.

The CDR3 consists of 17 residues. Germline trimming cut 4 bases from V and 5 bases from J; bases unmatched to any gene: 9. CDR1 SNHLY and CDR2 FYNNEI come from the germline V gene. The V gene is TRBV2, the J gene TRBJ2-1, with 12 bases matching TRBD1. The source material was PBMCs. The sequence was obtained from a female donor in good health and CMV-seronegative. The CDR3 spells CASSAPLGQGANNEQFF. The CDR3 DNA follows: TGTGCCAGCAGTGCCCCACTGGGACAGGGGGCAAACAATGAGCAGTTCTTC.